This TCR beta chain is drawn from a study of T-cell memory formation after mild COVID-19. Germline values: CDR1 SGHVS, CDR2 FNYEAQ. The CDR3 loop spans 15 amino acids. V lost 4 bases to trimming and J lost 4 bases; unmatched junction nucleotides: 5. This clonotype was detected only a few times. Its antigen is not identified. Using its own MiXCR run on the 5' RACE reads, TCRdb lists one record per CDR3 protein. The sample has roughly 580,000 distinct CDR3 sequences, about 20% seen once. General study findings and limits: While clones contracting from day 15 to 85 were balanced between CD4 and CD8, later expanders leaned CD4+. Confirmation was lacking for SARS-CoV-2 specificity of second-wave clones that peaked on day 37.

The receptor was derived from an adult woman who had mild COVID-19 (a few samples of this study predate the infection). Cell type and time point are not known. The chain recombines TRBV7-6 with TRBJ2-1, with 9 nucleotides matching TRBD2. The sequenced sample consisted of PBMCs or a T cell subset sorted from them (not recorded which). The CDR3 sequence is CASSWALAGYNEQFF. CDR3 nucleotide sequence: TGTGCCAGCAGCTGGGCTCTAGCGGGATACAATGAGCAGTTCTTC. Complete variable domain (other parts from reference TRBV7-6 and TRBJ2-1): GAGVSQSPRYKVTKRGQDVALRCDPISGHVSLYWYRQALGQGPEFLTYFNYEAQQDKSGLPNDRFSAERPEGSISTLTIQRTEQRDSAMYRCASSWALAGYNEQFFGPGTRLTVL.